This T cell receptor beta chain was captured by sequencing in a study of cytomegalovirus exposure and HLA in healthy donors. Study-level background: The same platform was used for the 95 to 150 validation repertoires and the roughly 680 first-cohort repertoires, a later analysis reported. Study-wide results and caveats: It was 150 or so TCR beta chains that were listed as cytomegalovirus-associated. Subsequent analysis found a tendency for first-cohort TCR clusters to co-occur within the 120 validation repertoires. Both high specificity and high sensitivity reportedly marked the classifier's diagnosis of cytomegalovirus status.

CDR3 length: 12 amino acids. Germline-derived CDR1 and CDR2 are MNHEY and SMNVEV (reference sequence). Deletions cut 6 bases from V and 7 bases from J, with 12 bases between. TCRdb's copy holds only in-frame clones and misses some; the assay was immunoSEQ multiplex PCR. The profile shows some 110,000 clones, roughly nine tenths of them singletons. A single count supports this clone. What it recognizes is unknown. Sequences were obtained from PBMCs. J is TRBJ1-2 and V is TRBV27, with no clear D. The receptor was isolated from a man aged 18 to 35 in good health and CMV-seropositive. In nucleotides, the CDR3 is TGTGCCAGCAGACCCCTCGGTGGTGGCTACACCTTC. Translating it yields CASRPLGGGYTF.